A single sample is the source of the 22 T cell receptor beta chains below, sequenced in a study of blood T cell repertoires in COVID-19 (dated by TCRdb to the early 2020s). The library was produced with the immunoSEQ multiplex PCR assay. This is the immuneACCESS table as TCRdb keeps it, with only in-frame sequences that have V and J called. A part of the clones is gone; compared with another copy, unresolved V genes explain less than half, and the rest is unexplained. For this sample the table gives under 65,000 clones, of which 65% to 90% were detected only once. Roughly 6% of the sample is held by the ten biggest clonotypes. Source material: peripheral blood. The origin of the receptors is a woman aged 55-70 years with acute or convalescent COVID-19.

The J gene is TRBJ2-3, the V gene TRBV5-1; 10 bases fit TRBD2. The length of the CDR3 is 13 residues. Germline lookup yields CDR1 SGHRS and CDR2 YFSETQ. The trim removed 7 bases at V and 6 bases at J, leaving 5 bases unmatched. The CDR3 nucleotides are TGCGCCAGCGGGACTAGCGCGGTCGATACGCAGTATTTT. Amino acid sequence: CASGTSAVDTQYF. Drawing the rest from reference TRBV5-1 and TRBJ2-3, the complete variable domain is KAGVTQTPRYLIKTRGQQVTLSCSPISGHRSVSWYQQTPGQGLQFLFEYFSETQRNKGNFPGRFSGRQFSNSRSEMNVSTLELGDSALYLCASGTSAVDTQYFGPGTRLTVL.

The gene calls are TRBV2 and TRBJ2-7; the D gene is possibly TRBD1 (5 bases). The CDR3 totals 13 residues. CDR1 and CDR2 from the germline V gene are SNHLY and FYNNEI. The germline V and J ends were trimmed by 8 bases and 2 bases, with 13 bases remaining between them. Written as DNA, the CDR3 is TGTGCCAGCTTTTCGGACACCACCTACGAGCAGTACTTC. Translating it yields CASFSDTTYEQYF.

To note about this clone: This same CDR3 is encoded by further DNA sequences in the sample. The V call is TRBV9, the J call TRBJ1-1, with 8 bases that match TRBD1. The CDR3 spans 14 residues. V dropped 4 bases and J dropped 4; count of bases not matched to a gene: 6. Per germline, CDR1 SGDLS and CDR2 YYNGEE. Written as DNA, the CDR3 is TGTGCCAGCAGCCCTCGGACAGGGCCCACTGAAGCTTTCTTT. Translation gives CASSPRTGPTEAFF.

The chain couples TRBV6-6 to TRBJ2-7, with 8 bases aligning to TRBD2. Germline CDR1 and CDR2: MNHNY and SVGAGI (reference sequence). The CDR3 has 14 amino acids. Germline trimming cut 2 bases from V and 6 bases from J; bases unmatched to any gene: 6. This CDR3 is CASSYTGGQSEQYF. For the CDR3, the DNA is TGTGCCAGCAGTTACACGGGGGGGCAATCCGAGCAGTACTTC.

J is TRBJ2-7 and V is TRBV24-1; D is possibly TRBD2 (6 bases). The CDR3 is 12 residues long. V was shortened by 5 bases and J by 6 bases, with 10 bases between the two germline ends. Looked up from germline, CDR1 is KGHDR and CDR2 is SFDVKD. CDR3 sequence reads: CATSVGGFEQYF. Here the CDR3 DNA reads TGTGCCACCAGTGTTGGAGGGTTCGAGCAGTACTTC.

The J gene is TRBJ1-2, the V gene TRBV5-1; 8 bases align to TRBD1. The CDR3 extends over 14 amino acids. Germline lookup yields CDR1 SGHRS and CDR2 YFSETQ. After removal of 4 bases from V and 8 bases from J, the junction contained 10 bases not matched to a gene. The CDR3 loop reads CASSLLTGDPGYTF. CDR3 nucleotides: TGCGCCAGCAGCCTACTGACAGGGGATCCCGGCTACACCTTC. Looking up the rest from reference TRBV5-1 and TRBJ1-2 gives the full variable domain: KAGVTQTPRYLIKTRGQQVTLSCSPISGHRSVSWYQQTPGQGLQFLFEYFSETQRNKGNFPGRFSGRQFSNSRSEMNVSTLELGDSALYLCASSLLTGDPGYTFGSGTRLTVV.

V and J are TRBV27 and TRBJ1-1; perhaps TRBD1 as D (5 bases). The germline V gene encodes CDR1 MNHEY and CDR2 SMNVEV (reference sequence). The germline V and J ends were trimmed by 4 bases and 8 bases, with 8 bases remaining between them. The CDR3 has 11 residues. The CDR3 DNA follows: TGTGCCAGCAGTTCCAACAGGGAAGCTTTCTTT. Encoded protein: CASSSNREAFF.

The table lists this clone with a few counts. The chain combines TRBV7-9 with TRBJ1-3, with TRBD1 matching 8 bases. V trimming: 1 base; J trimming: 2 bases; junction bases outside the gene matches: 1. This CDR3 region has 15 residues. The germline V gene encodes CDR1 SEHNR and CDR2 FQNEAQ (reference sequence). CDR3 residues: CASSLEQGAGNTIYF. CDR3 DNA: TGTGCCAGCAGCTTAGAACAGGGGGCTGGAAACACCATATATTTT. The variable domain in full, completed from reference TRBV7-9 and TRBJ1-3, reads DTGVSQNPRHKITKRGQNVTFRCDPISEHNRLYWYRQTLGQGPEFLTYFQNEAQLEKSRLLSDRFSAERPKGSFSTLEIQRTEQGDSAMYLCASSLEQGAGNTIYFGEGSWLTVV.

This clone appeared once. The rearrangement links TRBV7-9 to TRBJ1-4; 8 nucleotides line up with TRBD1. Germline V gene sequence: CDR1 SEHNR, CDR2 FQNEAQ (reference sequence). V shed 0 bases, J shed 8 bases, and the junction held 8 bases outside the gene matches. The CDR3 contains 16 residues. The DNA for the CDR3 is TGTGCCAGCAGCTTAGCGCAAGGACAGGGTTCCGAAAAACTGTTTTTT. Encoded protein: CASSLAQGQGSEKLFF.

The chain joins TRBV19 to TRBJ1-5, with TRBD1 as a possible D gene (5 bases). Germline V gene data show CDR1 as LNHDA and CDR2 as SQIVND (reference sequence). The CDR3 contains 13 residues. The V end lost 3 bases, the J end lost 4 bases, and 7 bases lay between the germline ends. Here the CDR3 DNA reads TGTGCCAGTAGTATTGGGGGGAATCAGCCCCAGCATTTT. This gives the protein CASSIGGNQPQHF.

The rearrangement uses TRBV5-1 and TRBJ2-3; 7 nucleotides agree with TRBD2. Looked up from germline, CDR1 is SGHRS and CDR2 is YFSETQ. CDR3 size: 16 residues. V trimming: 1 base; J trimming: 3 bases; junction bases outside the gene matches: 8. CDR3 loop: CASSLMGTRGTDTQYF. The CDR3 bases are TGCGCCAGCAGCTTGATGGGGACGCGGGGGACAGATACGCAGTATTTT.

This sequence joins TRBV7-2 and TRBJ2-1; 8 bases map to TRBD1. Germline V lookup: CDR1 SGHTA, CDR2 FQGNSA. This CDR3 has 14 amino acids. V gave up 4 bases and J gave up 9 bases; unmatched junction bases: 8. The CDR3 spells CASSYKPTGVEQFF. CDR3 coding DNA: TGTGCCAGCAGCTACAAACCGACAGGGGTTGAGCAGTTCTTC.

V usage is TRBV3-1 (or the pseudogene TRBV3-2) and J usage is TRBJ1-1; tentative D call: TRBD1 (6 bases). Germline-derived CDR1 and CDR2 are LGHDT and YNNKEL (reference sequence). This CDR3 contains 15 residues. Trimming left V 4 bases short and J 11 bases short, with 23 bases between. Here the CDR3 reads CASSPQLTGPPGAFF. CDR3 DNA: TGTGCCAGCAGCCCCCAGCTAACAGGGCCACCGGGGGCTTTCTTT.

In this sample, this clone turned up once. The chain employs TRBV6-6 and TRBJ1-1; 8 positions agree with TRBD1. With V trimmed by 4 bases and J by 6 bases, 7 bases remained unmatched. CDR3 length: 14 residues. Germline assignment: CDR1 MNHNY and CDR2 SVGAGI (reference sequence). CDR3 loop: CASSSRQGRSEAFF. CDR3 DNA: TGTGCCAGCAGTTCCCGACAGGGGAGGTCTGAAGCTTTCTTT.

The chain uses TRBV10-3 and TRBJ2-7; D may be TRBD2 (5 bases). V lost 0 bases and J 5 bases, leaving 14 bases between the germline ends. The length of the CDR3 is 15 residues. Looked up from germline, CDR1 is ENHRY and CDR2 is SYGVKD. The CDR3 spells CAISESTRWGDEQYF. DNA of the CDR3: TGTGCCATCAGTGAGTCGACTCGCTGGGGAGACGAGCAGTACTTC.

The chain employs TRBV18 and TRBJ1-1; 10 bases fit TRBD1. V lost 8 bases and J lost 7; bases outside the gene matches: 7. Germline lookup yields CDR1 KGHSH and CDR2 LQKENI. This CDR3 comprises 13 residues. The CDR3 spells CASARQGASEAFF. In nucleotides, the CDR3 is TGTGCCAGCGCGAGACAGGGGGCGAGTGAAGCTTTCTTT.

The rearrangement links TRBV21-1 to TRBJ1-5. TRBV21-1 is a documented pseudogene. This CDR3 is 15 amino acids long. The CDR3 loop is CASGYNPGEHQPQHF. The CDR3 coding sequence is TGTGCCAGCGGGTATAACCCCGGGGAGCATCAGCCCCAGCATTTT.

The chain links TRBV7-9 to TRBJ1-3; D perhaps matches TRBD1 (6 bases). This CDR3 is 17 amino acids long. CDR1 is SEHNR and CDR2 is FQNEAQ in the germline V gene (reference sequence). The V end lost 0 bases, the J end lost 0 bases, and 12 bases lay between the germline ends. CDR3 nucleotides: TGTGCCAGCAGCTTAGCGGGGGCAGGCTTCTCTGGAAACACCATATATTTT. Its protein product is CASSLAGAGFSGNTIYF.

V usage is TRBV6-1 and J usage is TRBJ1-2, with D perhaps TRBD1 (5 bases). With 2 bases removed from V and 2 bases from J, the gap between germline ends came to 9 bases. Germline V lookup: CDR1 MNHNS, CDR2 SASEGT. This CDR3 has 14 residues. This chain's CDR3 is CASSELRTNYGYTF. The CDR3 nucleotides are TGTGCCAGCAGTGAACTCCGGACAAACTATGGCTACACCTTC.

CDR3 nucleotides: TGTGCCAGCCGCCCTTACGACAGAGATAATTCACCCCTCCACTTT. It is translated as CASRPYDRDNSPLHF. The chain recombines TRBV19 with TRBJ1-6; perhaps TRBD1 as D (5 bases). Germline CDR1 and CDR2: LNHDA and SQIVND (reference sequence). V lost 9 bases and J 5 bases, leaving 17 bases between the germline ends. The CDR3 spans 15 residues.

The chain uses TRBV5-4 and TRBJ1-2; the match to TRBD1 covers 9 bases. There are 15 residues in the CDR3. Germline-derived CDR1 and CDR2 are SGHNT and YYREEE (reference sequence). The junction had 10 bases not matched to a gene; V was cut back by 4 bases and J by 6 bases. The CDR3 here is CASSAPTGGKDGYTF. In nucleotides, the CDR3 is TGTGCCAGCAGCGCGCCGACAGGGGGTAAGGATGGCTACACCTTC.

This chain connects TRBV5-1 to TRBJ2-7, with D perhaps TRBD2 (6 bases). The CDR3 sequence is 15 residues long. V dropped 1 base and J dropped 3 bases, with 14 bases sitting between them. Germline V lookup: CDR1 SGHRS, CDR2 YFSETQ. CDR3 in amino acids: CASSLRDSPDYEQYF. As DNA, the CDR3 is TGCGCCAGCAGCTTGCGGGACTCCCCAGACTACGAGCAGTACTTC.